This entry lists 15 T cell receptor beta chains sequenced from one sample in a study of preoperative IRX-2 immunotherapy in early breast cancer. Treatment specified: preoperative locoregional IRX-2 cytokine immunotherapy. The data were produced by immunoSEQ multiplex PCR, yet TCRdb's version contains in-frame clones alone and is incomplete. The sample gives around 25,000 clones, 85% to 95% of which show up once; roughly 15% is in the top ten. The material sequenced was tumor tissue, taken after IRX-2 immunotherapy. Every receptor here comes from a human donor with breast cancer.

The chain links TRBV29-1 to TRBJ1-2, with a weak D call TRBD1 (6 bases). V lost 1 base, J lost 2 bases, and 8 bases lay in between. The CDR3 covers 13 residues. Germline-derived CDR1 and CDR2 are SQVTM and ANQGSEA. CDR3 DNA: TGCAGCGTTGAAGGAACAGGGAACTATGGCTACACCTTC. Its translation is CSVEGTGNYGYTF.

CDR3 sequence (DNA): TGCGCCAGCGAACCACTTGGAGGGACAGGGGGTTTCAATGAGCAGTTCTTC. It is translated as CASEPLGGTGGFNEQFF. The V gene is TRBV5-1, the J gene TRBJ2-1, with 11 bases aligning to TRBD1. The germline V gene encodes CDR1 SGHRS and CDR2 YFSETQ. Trimming took 7 bases from V and 6 from J; bases not matched to a gene: 15. This CDR3 is built from 17 residues.

This chain links TRBV19 with TRBJ1-2; possible D gene TRBD1, 5 bases. Trimming took 3 bases from V and 5 from J, leaving 13 bases between them. This CDR3 spans 14 amino acids. Germline CDR1 reads LNHDA; CDR2 reads SQIVND (reference sequence). CDR3 bases: TGTGCCAGTAGTATGGGGGGACTAAGATATGGCTACACCTTC. It is translated as CASSMGGLRYGYTF.

The CDR3 loop is CASSIRQGGYEQYF. DNA of the CDR3: TGTGCCAGCAGTATAAGACAGGGGGGGTACGAGCAGTACTTC. The rearrangement links TRBV27 to TRBJ2-7; 9 nucleotides agree with TRBD1. The CDR3 runs 14 residues. The germline V gene encodes CDR1 MNHEY and CDR2 SMNVEV (reference sequence). The V segment lost 5 bases and the J segment 4 bases; nucleotides outside the gene matches: 6.

The chain joins TRBV27 to TRBJ2-5; no reliable D call. V lost 6 bases and J 2 bases, leaving 16 bases between the germline ends. The CDR3 has 15 residues. CDR1 and CDR2 (germline): MNHEY, SMNVEV (reference sequence). CDR3 sequence (DNA): TGTGCCAGCAGCCCCTTCGGATCGTTTCAAGAGACCCAGTACTTC. Its translation is CASSPFGSFQETQYF.

This clone came up once. The V and J genes are TRBV6-5 and TRBJ2-2; D remains ambiguous. The CDR3 covers 13 residues. CDR1 MNHEY and CDR2 SVGAGI come from the germline V gene. Trimming shortened V by 7 bases and J by 5 bases, and 11 bases separated the two germline ends. For the CDR3, the DNA is TGTGCCAGCACCAACATAAAGACCGGGGAGCTGTTTTTT. This translates into CASTNIKTGELFF.

The chain has TRBV11-2 and TRBJ2-7; D possibly corresponds to TRBD2 (6 bases). Germline V gene lookup returns CDR1 SGHAT and CDR2 FQNNGV. V shed 3 bases and J shed 1 base, with 16 bases lying between them. The length of the CDR3 is 16 residues. The CDR3 nucleotides are TGTGCCAGCAGCTTCTCGGGGGACCGATTTTCCTACGAGCAGTACTTC. This gives the protein CASSFSGDRFSYEQYF.

The chain recombines TRBV7-2 with TRBJ2-7; 7 bases are shared with TRBD2. Trimming at V came to 1 base and at J to 0 bases, leaving 0 bases not matched to a gene. CDR1 and CDR2 (germline): SGHTA, FQGNSA. There are 14 residues in the CDR3. The CDR3 loop is CASSLGLASYEQYF. The CDR3 DNA sequence: TGTGCCAGCAGCTTAGGACTAGCCTCCTACGAGCAGTACTTC.

The V and J genes are TRBV30 and TRBJ2-1, with 8 bases aligning to TRBD2. Germline CDR1 reads GTSNPN; CDR2 reads SVGIG (reference sequence). V lost 3 bases and J lost 9; bases outside the gene matches: 7. The CDR3 loop spans 13 amino acids. DNA of the CDR3: TGTGCCTGGAGAGGGACGGGAGGGGGTGAGCAGTTCTTC. Amino acid sequence: CAWRGTGGGEQFF.

V and J are TRBV6-1 and TRBJ1-1, with 9 bases lining up with TRBD1. The ends lost 8 bases at V and 4 bases at J; junction bases unmatched: 11. This CDR3 is 15 amino acids long. The germline CDR1 and CDR2 sequences are MNHNS and SASEGT. The CDR3 bases are TGTGCCAGCTACCGGGACAGGGCCTATTTCACTGAAGCTTTCTTT. Translated: CASYRDRAYFTEAFF.

The chain carries TRBV19 and TRBJ1-1; no firm D call. The CDR3 length is 16 residues. The germline V gene encodes CDR1 LNHDA and CDR2 SQIVND (reference sequence). Trimming pared 3 bases from V and 0 bases from J, leaving 14 bases between. The CDR3 here is CASSIGMFRMNTEAFF. Here the CDR3 DNA reads TGTGCCAGTAGTATTGGTATGTTCAGGATGAACACTGAAGCTTTCTTT.

This chain links TRBV5-1 with TRBJ2-1, with 11 bases fitting TRBD2. This CDR3 has 15 residues. CDR1 and CDR2 from the germline V gene are SGHRS and YFSETQ. Trimming removed 6 bases from V and 7 bases from J; junction bases left unmatched: 9. The DNA for the CDR3 is TGCGCCAGCACCCTTTCCGGGACTAGCGGAAATGAGCAGTTCTTC. This translates into CASTLSGTSGNEQFF.

This chain joins TRBV2 and TRBJ2-1; 8 positions agree with TRBD2. Germline CDR1 SNHLY, CDR2 FYNNEI. CDR3 length: 15 amino acids. With 3 bases clipped from V and 3 bases from J, the junction kept 4 bases outside the gene matches. This chain's CDR3 is CASSESLAGYNEQFF. The CDR3, as DNA: TGTGCCAGCAGTGAGTCGCTAGCGGGCTACAATGAGCAGTTCTTC.

This chain links TRBV19 with TRBJ2-3; 9 bases agree with TRBD2. V dropped 2 bases and J dropped 5; count of bases not matched to a gene: 2. The length of the CDR3 is 14 residues. Per the germline V gene, CDR1 is LNHDA and CDR2 is SQIVND (reference sequence). CDR3: CASSILAGKDTQYF. CDR3 nucleotides: TGTGCCAGTAGTATACTAGCGGGGAAAGATACGCAGTATTTT.

CDR3 in DNA: TGTGCCAGCAGTGAATATAGGAAGGGAGGGACAGATACGCAGTATTTT. It translates to CASSEYRKGGTDTQYF. This rearrangement joins TRBV25-1 to TRBJ2-3; 7 bases map to TRBD2. The germline CDR1 and CDR2 sequences are MGHDK and SYGVNS. V lost 0 bases and J lost 3; bases outside the gene matches: 6. The length of the CDR3 is 16 residues.